This T cell receptor (beta chain) was obtained from a study of tumor-infiltrating lymphocytes in primary liver carcinoma. Germline CDR1 and CDR2: MGHRA and YSYEKL. There are 14 residues in the CDR3. V trimming: 5 bases; J trimming: 14 bases; junction bases outside the gene matches: 17. Bulk tissue was left unsorted, and RNA and DNA were co-extracted from about 20-30 mg of it. Priming with a constant-region primer yielded TCR beta cDNA from about 540 ng total RNA. Three nested multiplex PCR rounds of slightly modified ARM-PCR generated TCR beta libraries. For 10 cycles apiece, the opening two PCR rounds ran with TRBV1-TRBV30 forward primers and a C-beta reverse primer. Via MiXCR, TCRdb re-called the multiplex PCR reads, giving one row per CDR3 protein. The sample yields about 37,000 distinct CDR3 sequences, about 75% seen once.

The receptor was derived from a middle-aged man with primary liver carcinoma and hepatitis B virus infection. The specimen was tumor-adjacent normal liver tissue. This chain uses TRBV4-1 with TRBJ2-5; 7 bases are a match to TRBD1. CDR3 sequence reads: CASSTRTGVEIHYF. CDR3 sequence (DNA): TGCGCCAGCAGCACCCGGACAGGAGTCGAGATCCACTACTTC.